The 21 T cell receptor beta chains in this list originate from one sample, sequenced in a study of shared clonotypes between healthy human individuals. Here immunoSEQ multiplex PCR was the method, and the copy in TCRdb shows in-frame clones only, minus some. This sample has roughly 2 million clones; 90% to 97% occur once, and the top ten carry approximately 0.13%. Material for sequencing was naive CD4+ T cells sorted from blood. Specified subset: CD45RA+ positively selected. Receptor source: a young man in good health.

The V gene is TRBV6-1, the J gene TRBJ2-5; 7 bases fit TRBD2. The CDR3 sequence is 15 residues long. Germline V gene data show CDR1 as MNHNS and CDR2 as SASEGT. After removal of 4 bases from V and 2 bases from J, the junction contained 7 bases not matched to a gene. The CDR3 sequence is CASSAQRGLQETQYF. The CDR3 bases are TGTGCCAGCAGTGCACAGCGGGGCCTTCAAGAGACCCAGTACTTC.

The genes are TRBV5-4 and TRBJ2-3; tentatively, D is TRBD2 (6 bases). Germline V lookup: CDR1 SGHNT, CDR2 YYREEE (reference sequence). CDR3 size: 15 residues. Between the trimmed V and J ends, which lost 4 bases and 2 bases, there was a span of 14 bases. Written as DNA, the CDR3 is TGTGCCAGCAGCCGCGGGACGACTACCACAGATACGCAGTATTTT. It yields the protein CASSRGTTTTDTQYF.

The V and J genes are TRBV28 and TRBJ1-2; D is possibly TRBD1 (5 bases). V was cut by 3 bases and J by 8 bases, with 10 bases left in between. This CDR3 region has 12 residues. Germline V gives CDR1 MDHEN, CDR2 SYDVKM. The chain's CDR3 is CASSFGWGGYTF. CDR3 nucleotides: TGTGCCAGCAGTTTTGGCTGGGGGGGCTACACCTTC.

This rearrangement joins TRBV7-9 to TRBJ1-6; 8 bases align to TRBD1. The CDR3 sequence is 15 residues long. The germline V gene has CDR1 SEHNR and CDR2 FQNEAQ (reference sequence). The trim removed 5 bases at V and 4 bases at J, leaving 4 bases unmatched. The CDR3 loop reads CASSPRQGYNSPLHF. The CDR3 nucleotides are TGTGCCAGCAGCCCCCGACAGGGGTATAATTCACCCCTCCACTTT.

The chain couples TRBV5-4 to TRBJ1-6, with 8 bases matching TRBD1. The CDR3 has 14 residues. Germline V gene data show CDR1 as SGHNT and CDR2 as YYREEE (reference sequence). Trimming took 3 bases from V and 8 from J; bases not matched to a gene: 4. The CDR3 loop is CASSWDRIYSPLHF. The DNA of the CDR3 is TGTGCCAGCAGCTGGGACAGGATCTATTCACCCCTCCACTTT.

V usage is TRBV2 and J usage is TRBJ1-5; tentative D call: TRBD1 (5 bases). Germline V gene lookup returns CDR1 SNHLY and CDR2 FYNNEI. Trimming removed 6 bases from V and 7 bases from J, with 13 bases in between. The CDR3 consists of 13 residues. CDR3: CASRSEAGQPQHF. CDR3 in DNA: TGTGCCAGCAGATCCGAGGCAGGGCAGCCCCAGCATTTT.

V gene TRBV6-5 combines with J gene TRBJ2-4; D not certain. V was trimmed by 8 bases and J by 2 bases, leaving 13 bases between them. Per germline, CDR1 MNHEY and CDR2 SVGAGI. The CDR3 is made up of 14 amino acids. CDR3 DNA: TGTGCCAGCCAAAGCAGGAGTTCCAAAAACATTCAGTACTTC. Translated: CASQSRSSKNIQYF.

V is TRBV7-2 and J is TRBJ2-1; 9 bases match TRBD2. Trimming at V came to 1 base and at J to 7 bases, leaving 8 bases not matched to a gene. Germline V gene data show CDR1 as SGHTA and CDR2 as FQGNSA. The CDR3 contains 16 residues. The CDR3 sequence is CASSLVARGGLNEQFF. In DNA, the CDR3 is TGTGCCAGCAGCTTAGTTGCGCGGGGGGGCCTGAATGAGCAGTTCTTC.

V usage is TRBV6-1 and J usage is TRBJ1-5; maybe TRBD1 (6 bases). Germline CDR1 reads MNHNS; CDR2 reads SASEGT. The germline V and J ends were trimmed by 2 bases and 6 bases, with 8 bases remaining between them. CDR3 length: 13 amino acids. The CDR3 here is CASSETGIQPQHF. The CDR3, as DNA: TGTGCCAGCAGTGAAACAGGGATTCAGCCCCAGCATTTT.

The J gene is TRBJ1-1, the V gene TRBV7-9, with D tentatively TRBD1 (6 bases). Trimming cost V 5 bases and J 8 bases, with 12 bases left between them. The germline V gene has CDR1 SEHNR and CDR2 FQNEAQ (reference sequence). The CDR3 loop spans 12 amino acids. DNA for the CDR3: TGTGCCAGCAGCACAGGGCGGCGGGAAGCTTTCTTT. It translates to CASSTGRREAFF.

This chain joins TRBV19 and TRBJ1-2; D may be TRBD1 (6 bases). V lost 7 bases, J lost 0 bases, and 15 bases lay in between. This CDR3 has 15 residues. CDR1 is LNHDA, CDR2 SQIVND, per germline (reference sequence). CDR3 sequence: CASNPGHLANYGYTF. The CDR3 bases are TGTGCCAGTAATCCGGGACACCTAGCTAACTATGGCTACACCTTC.

Of note for this clone: Additional DNA sequences in this sample encode the identical CDR3. The V call is TRBV9, the J call TRBJ1-1, with a possible D match to TRBD1 (5 bases). The CDR3 contains 15 residues. CDR1 SGDLS and CDR2 YYNGEE come from the germline V gene. The germline V and J ends were trimmed by 0 bases and 1 base, with 10 bases remaining between them. CDR3 in DNA: TGTGCCAGCAGCGTAGACCCGGGGGGGAACACTGAAGCTTTCTTT. It codes for CASSVDPGGNTEAFF.

This sequence joins TRBV4-3 and TRBJ2-7, with TRBD1 matching 11 bases. Germline loops: CDR1 LGHNA, CDR2 YSLEER. The CDR3 sequence is 15 residues long. The trim removed 4 bases at V and 5 bases at J, leaving 7 bases unmatched. The chain's CDR3 is CASSPQGTGGHEQYF. The DNA of the CDR3 is TGCGCCAGCAGCCCACAAGGGACAGGGGGTCACGAGCAGTACTTC.

The chain links TRBV10-3 to TRBJ1-1; TRBD1 might be the D (6 bases). V shed 0 bases and J shed 1 base, with 12 bases lying between them. Germline V gene lookup returns CDR1 ENHRY and CDR2 SYGVKD. The CDR3 has 16 residues. CDR3 amino acids: CAISESIGQSNTEAFF. In DNA form, the CDR3 reads TGTGCCATCAGTGAGTCAATCGGACAGTCGAACACTGAAGCTTTCTTT.

The chain carries TRBV5-1 and TRBJ2-2, with D possibly TRBD1 on 5 matching bases. Germline V gene lookup returns CDR1 SGHRS and CDR2 YFSETQ. The CDR3 length is 14 residues. The V and J ends lost 4 bases and 6 bases respectively, with 13 bases between them. The CDR3 protein is CASSNQGEAGELFF. The CDR3 DNA follows: TGCGCCAGCAGCAATCAGGGTGAGGCCGGGGAGCTGTTTTTT.

The V and J genes are TRBV7-2 and TRBJ1-2, with D possibly TRBD1 on 6 matching bases. The germline V and J ends were trimmed by 5 bases and 4 bases, with 17 bases remaining between them. Germline CDR1 reads SGHTA; CDR2 reads FQGNSA. The CDR3 length is 15 residues. Here the CDR3 DNA reads TGTGCCAGCAGCCGAACGCAGGGGTCGGGCTATGGCTACACCTTC. This codes for CASSRTQGSGYGYTF.

J is TRBJ1-3 and V is TRBV7-2; tentative D call: TRBD1 (5 bases). V was clipped by 1 base and J by 0 bases, with 10 bases between them. The CDR3 is 16 amino acids. Germline V CDR1 and CDR2: SGHTA, FQGNSA. This CDR3 is CASSLEGTISGNTIYF. Here the CDR3 DNA reads TGTGCCAGCAGCTTAGAGGGGACGATCTCTGGAAACACCATATATTTT.

The gene calls are TRBV2 and TRBJ2-3, with TRBD2 matching over 8 bases. Germline V CDR1 and CDR2: SNHLY, FYNNEI. Trimming removed 5 bases from V and 2 bases from J; junction bases left unmatched: 6. The CDR3 is 15 amino acids. This CDR3 is CASSRAGVITDTQYF. For the CDR3, the DNA is TGTGCCAGCAGTCGAGCGGGAGTGATCACAGATACGCAGTATTTT.

The V and J genes are TRBV7-2 and TRBJ1-4, with 8 bases that match TRBD1. The germline gives CDR1 SGHTA, CDR2 FQGNSA. V was pared by 1 base and J by 8 bases, with 9 bases of the junction left unmatched. The CDR3 loop spans 16 amino acids. DNA of the CDR3: TGTGCCAGCAGCTTAGGCGACAGGGGCCGTTTCGAAAAACTGTTTTTT. Its translation: CASSLGDRGRFEKLFF.

The gene calls are TRBV4-1 and TRBJ2-7; 7 nucleotides match TRBD1. After removal of 0 bases from V and 6 bases from J, the junction contained 8 bases not matched to a gene. The CDR3 has 15 amino acids. The germline gives CDR1 MGHRA, CDR2 YSYEKL. CDR3: CASSQELTGAREQYF. CDR3 nucleotides: TGCGCCAGCAGCCAAGAACTCACAGGGGCACGCGAGCAGTACTTC.

The gene calls are TRBV21-1 and TRBJ2-3; TRBD2, as called in the table, went unchecked against the DNA. TRBV21-1 is a documented pseudogene. The CDR3 is 14 amino acids. The DNA for the CDR3 is TGTGCCAGCAGCAAGCGGACTAGCACAGATACGCAGTATTTT. The encoded protein is CASSKRTSTDTQYF.